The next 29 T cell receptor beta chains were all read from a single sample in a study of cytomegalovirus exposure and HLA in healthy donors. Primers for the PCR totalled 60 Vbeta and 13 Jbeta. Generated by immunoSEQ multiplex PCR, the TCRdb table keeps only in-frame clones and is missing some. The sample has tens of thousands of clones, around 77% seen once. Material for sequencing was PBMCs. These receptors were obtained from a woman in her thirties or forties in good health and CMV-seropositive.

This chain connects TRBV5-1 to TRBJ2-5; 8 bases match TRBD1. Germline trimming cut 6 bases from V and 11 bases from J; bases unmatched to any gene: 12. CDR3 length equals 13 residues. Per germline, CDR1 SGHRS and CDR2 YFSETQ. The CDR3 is CASTPGQVGEQYF. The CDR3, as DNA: TGCGCCAGCACGCCGGGACAGGTTGGGGAGCAGTACTTC. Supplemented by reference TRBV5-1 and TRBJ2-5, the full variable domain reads KAGVTQTPRYLIKTRGQQVTLSCSPISGHRSVSWYQQTPGQGLQFLFEYFSETQRNKGNFPGRFSGRQFSNSRSEMNVSTLELGDSALYLCASTPGQVGEQYFGPGTRLLVL.

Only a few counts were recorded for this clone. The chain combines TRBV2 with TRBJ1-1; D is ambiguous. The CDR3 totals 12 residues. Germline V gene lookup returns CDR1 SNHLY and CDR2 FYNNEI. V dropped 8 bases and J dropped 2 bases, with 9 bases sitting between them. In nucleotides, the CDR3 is TGTGCCAGCCGAGTAGTTAACACTGAAGCTTTCTTT. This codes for CASRVVNTEAFF. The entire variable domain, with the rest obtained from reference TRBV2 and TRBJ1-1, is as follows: EPEVTQTPSHQVTQMGQEVILRCVPISNHLYFYWYRQILGQKVEFLVSFYNNEISEKSEIFDDQFSVERPDGSNFTLKIRSTKLEDSAMYFCASRVVNTEAFFGQGTRLTVV.

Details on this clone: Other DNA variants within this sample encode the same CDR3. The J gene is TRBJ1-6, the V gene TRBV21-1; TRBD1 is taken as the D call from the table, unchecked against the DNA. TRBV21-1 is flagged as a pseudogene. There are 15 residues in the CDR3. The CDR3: CASSKALPGNSPLHF. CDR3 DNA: TGTGCCAGCAGCAAAGCGCTACCAGGTAATTCACCCCTCCACTTT.

CDR3 DNA: TGCGCCAGCAGCCTAGCGGGGGGTTGGGGGGATGAGCAGTTCTTC. Amino acid sequence: CASSLAGGWGDEQFF. V gene TRBV5-1 combines with J gene TRBJ2-1, with 11 bases fitting TRBD2. Trimming at V came to 4 bases and at J to 8 bases, leaving 8 bases not matched to a gene. Germline lookup yields CDR1 SGHRS and CDR2 YFSETQ. CDR3 length equals 15 residues.

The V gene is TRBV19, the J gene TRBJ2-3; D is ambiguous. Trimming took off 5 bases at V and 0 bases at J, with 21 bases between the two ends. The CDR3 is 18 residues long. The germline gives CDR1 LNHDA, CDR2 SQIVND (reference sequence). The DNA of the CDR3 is TGTGCCAGTAGTGCGTTGCTTGGTGAACGTACTAGCACAGATACGCAGTATTTT. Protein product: CASSALLGERTSTDTQYF.

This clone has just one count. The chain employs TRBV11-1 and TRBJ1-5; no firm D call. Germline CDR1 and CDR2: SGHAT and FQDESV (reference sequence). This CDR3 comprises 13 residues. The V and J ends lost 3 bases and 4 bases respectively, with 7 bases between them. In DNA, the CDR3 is TGTGCCAGCAGCTTGTCTAGGAATCAGCCCCAGCATTTT. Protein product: CASSLSRNQPQHF.

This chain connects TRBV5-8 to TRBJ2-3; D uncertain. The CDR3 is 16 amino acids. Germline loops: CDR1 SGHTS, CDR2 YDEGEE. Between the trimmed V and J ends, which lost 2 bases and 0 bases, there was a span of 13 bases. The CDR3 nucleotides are TGTGCCAGCAGCTTTAATGCACTCCTTAGCACAGATACGCAGTATTTT. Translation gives CASSFNALLSTDTQYF.

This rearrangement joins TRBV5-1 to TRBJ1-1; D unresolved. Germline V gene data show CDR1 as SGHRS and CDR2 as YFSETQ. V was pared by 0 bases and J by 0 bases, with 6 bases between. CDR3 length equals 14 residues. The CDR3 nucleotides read TGCGCCAGCAGCTTGGCCACGGTGAACACTGAAGCTTTCTTT. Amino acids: CASSLATVNTEAFF.

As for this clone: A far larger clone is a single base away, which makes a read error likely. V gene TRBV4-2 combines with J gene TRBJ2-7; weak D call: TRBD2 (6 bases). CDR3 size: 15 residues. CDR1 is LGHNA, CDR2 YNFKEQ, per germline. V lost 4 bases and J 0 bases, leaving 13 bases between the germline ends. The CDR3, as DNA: TGTGCCAGCAGCCCTGTAGGGGAGGCCTCCTACGAGCAGTACTTC. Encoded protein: CASSPVGEASYEQYF.

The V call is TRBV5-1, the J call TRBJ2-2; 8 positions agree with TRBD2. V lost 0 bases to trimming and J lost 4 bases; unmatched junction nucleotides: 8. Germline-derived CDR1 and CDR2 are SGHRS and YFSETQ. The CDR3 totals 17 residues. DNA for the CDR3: TGCGCCAGCAGCTTGGCCGGCGGGAGGTCGGGCACCGGGGAGCTGTTTTTT. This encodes CASSLAGGRSGTGELFF.

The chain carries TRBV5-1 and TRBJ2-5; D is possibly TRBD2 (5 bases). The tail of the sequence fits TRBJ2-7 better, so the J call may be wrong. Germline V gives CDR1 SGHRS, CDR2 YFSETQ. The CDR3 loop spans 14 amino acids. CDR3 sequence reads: CASALASSTHEQYF. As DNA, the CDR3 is TGCGCCAGCGCCTTAGCGTCTAGTACCCACGAGCAGTACTTC.

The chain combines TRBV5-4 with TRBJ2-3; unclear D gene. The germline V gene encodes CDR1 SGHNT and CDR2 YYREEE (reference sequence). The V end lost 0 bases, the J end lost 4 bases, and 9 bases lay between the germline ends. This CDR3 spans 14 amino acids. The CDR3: CASSLGLKPDTQYF. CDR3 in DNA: TGTGCCAGCAGCTTGGGACTCAAACCAGATACGCAGTATTTT. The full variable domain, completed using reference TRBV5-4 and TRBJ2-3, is ETGVTQSPTHLIKTRGQQVTLRCSSQSGHNTVSWYQQALGQGPQFIFQYYREEENGRGNFPPRFSGLQFPNYSSELNVNALELDDSALYLCASSLGLKPDTQYFGPGTRLTVL.

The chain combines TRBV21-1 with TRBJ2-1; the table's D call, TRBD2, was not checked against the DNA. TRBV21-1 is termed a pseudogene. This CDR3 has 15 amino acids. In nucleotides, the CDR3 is TGTGCCAGCAGCGAAGAGGCACTAGCGGGCCACGAGCAGTTCTTC. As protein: CASSEEALAGHEQFF.

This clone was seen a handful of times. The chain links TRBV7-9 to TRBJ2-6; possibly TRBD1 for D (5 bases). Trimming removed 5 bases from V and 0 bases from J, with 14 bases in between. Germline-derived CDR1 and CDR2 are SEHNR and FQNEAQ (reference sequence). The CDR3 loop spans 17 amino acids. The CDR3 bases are TGTGCCAGCAGCCGAACAGGTTCTAGCTCTGGGGCCAACGTCCTGACTTTC. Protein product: CASSRTGSSSGANVLTF.

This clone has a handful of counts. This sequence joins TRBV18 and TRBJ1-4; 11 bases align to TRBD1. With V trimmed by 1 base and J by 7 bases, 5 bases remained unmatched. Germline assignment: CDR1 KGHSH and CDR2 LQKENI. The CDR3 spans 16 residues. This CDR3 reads CASSPRLDRGLEKLFF. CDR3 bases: TGTGCCAGCTCACCACGGCTGGACAGGGGGCTTGAAAAACTGTTTTTT.

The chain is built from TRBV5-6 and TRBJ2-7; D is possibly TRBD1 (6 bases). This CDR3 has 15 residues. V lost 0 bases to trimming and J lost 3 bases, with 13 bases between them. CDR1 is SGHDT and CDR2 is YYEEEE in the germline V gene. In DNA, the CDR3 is TGTGCCAGCAGCTTGGAACAGGGCCTCCGCTACGAGCAGTACTTC. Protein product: CASSLEQGLRYEQYF. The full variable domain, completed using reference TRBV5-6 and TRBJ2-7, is DAGVTQSPTHLIKTRGQQVTLRCSPKSGHDTVSWYQQALGQGPQFIFQYYEEEERQRGNFPDRFSGHQFPNYSSELNVNALLLGDSALYLCASSLEQGLRYEQYFGPGTRLTVT.

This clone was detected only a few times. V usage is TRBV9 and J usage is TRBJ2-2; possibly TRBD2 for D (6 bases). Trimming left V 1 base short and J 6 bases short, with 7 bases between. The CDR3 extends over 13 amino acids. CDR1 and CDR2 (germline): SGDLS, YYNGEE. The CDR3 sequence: CASSVREAGELFF. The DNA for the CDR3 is TGTGCCAGCAGCGTAAGGGAGGCCGGGGAGCTGTTTTTT. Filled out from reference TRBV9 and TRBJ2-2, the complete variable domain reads DSGVTQTPKHLITATGQRVTLRCSPRSGDLSVYWYQQSLDQGLQFLIQYYNGEERAKGNILERFSAQQFPDLHSELNLSSLELGDSALYFCASSVREAGELFFGEGSRLTVL.

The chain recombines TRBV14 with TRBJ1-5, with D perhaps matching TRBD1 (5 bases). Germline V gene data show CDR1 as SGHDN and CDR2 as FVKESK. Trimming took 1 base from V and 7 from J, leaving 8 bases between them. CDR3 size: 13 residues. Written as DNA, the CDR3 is TGTGCCAGCAGCCAAGGAAGGGGCCAGCCCCAGCATTTT. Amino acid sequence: CASSQGRGQPQHF.

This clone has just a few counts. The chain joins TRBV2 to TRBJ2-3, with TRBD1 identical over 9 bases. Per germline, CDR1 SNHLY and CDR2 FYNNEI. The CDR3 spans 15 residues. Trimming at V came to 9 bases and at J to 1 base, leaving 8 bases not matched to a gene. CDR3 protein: CASLRGDRGTDTQYF. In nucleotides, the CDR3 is TGTGCCAGTTTAAGGGGGGACAGGGGCACAGATACGCAGTATTTT.

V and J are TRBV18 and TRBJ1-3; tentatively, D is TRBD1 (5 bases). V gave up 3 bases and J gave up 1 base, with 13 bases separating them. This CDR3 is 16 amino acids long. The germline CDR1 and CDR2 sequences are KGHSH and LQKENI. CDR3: CASSPGGSRSGNTIYF. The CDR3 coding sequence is TGTGCCAGCTCACCGGGGGGAAGCAGATCTGGAAACACCATATATTTT. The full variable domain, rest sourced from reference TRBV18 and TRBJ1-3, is NAGVMQNPRHLVRRRGQEARLRCSPMKGHSHVYWYRQLPEEGLKFMVYLQKENIIDESGMPKERFSAEFPKEGPSILRIQQVVRGDSAAYFCASSPGGSRSGNTIYFGEGSWLTVV.

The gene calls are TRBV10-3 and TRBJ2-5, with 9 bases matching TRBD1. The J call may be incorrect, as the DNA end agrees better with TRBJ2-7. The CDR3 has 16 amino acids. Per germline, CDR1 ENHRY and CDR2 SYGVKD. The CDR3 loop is CAISDPDRGEPYEQYF. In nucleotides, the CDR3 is TGTGCCATCAGTGATCCCGACAGGGGGGAACCCTACGAGCAGTACTTC.

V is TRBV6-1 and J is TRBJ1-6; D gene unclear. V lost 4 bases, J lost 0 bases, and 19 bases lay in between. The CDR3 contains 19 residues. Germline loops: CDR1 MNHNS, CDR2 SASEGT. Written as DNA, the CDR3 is TGTGCCAGCAGTGCCTCGGGCGGGGTCGGCAGCTCCTATAATTCACCCCTCCACTTT. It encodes CASSASGGVGSSYNSPLHF.

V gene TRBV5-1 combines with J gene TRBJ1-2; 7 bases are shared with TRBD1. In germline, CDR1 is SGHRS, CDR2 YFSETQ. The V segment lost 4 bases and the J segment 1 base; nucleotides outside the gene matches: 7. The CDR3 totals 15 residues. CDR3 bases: TGCGCCAGCAGCCCCCGGGACAGTCTTAACTATGGCTACACCTTC. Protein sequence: CASSPRDSLNYGYTF.

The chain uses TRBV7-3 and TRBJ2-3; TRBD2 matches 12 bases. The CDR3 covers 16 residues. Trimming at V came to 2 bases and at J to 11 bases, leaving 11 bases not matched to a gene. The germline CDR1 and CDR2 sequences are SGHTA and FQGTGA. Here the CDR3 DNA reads TGTGCCAGCAGCTTACTAGCGGGGGGGCAATCTGGTGGGCAGTATTTT. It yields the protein CASSLLAGGQSGGQYF.

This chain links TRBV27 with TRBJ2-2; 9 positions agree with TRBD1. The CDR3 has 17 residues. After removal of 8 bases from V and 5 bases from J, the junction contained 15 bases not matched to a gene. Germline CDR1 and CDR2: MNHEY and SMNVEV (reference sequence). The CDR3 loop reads CASLLSGGQGATGELFF. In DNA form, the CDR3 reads TGTGCCAGCCTCTTATCCGGGGGACAGGGAGCAACCGGGGAGCTGTTTTTT.

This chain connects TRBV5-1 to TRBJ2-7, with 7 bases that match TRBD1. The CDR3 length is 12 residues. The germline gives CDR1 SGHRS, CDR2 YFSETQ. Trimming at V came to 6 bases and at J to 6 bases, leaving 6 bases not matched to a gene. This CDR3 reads CASTREGAEQYF. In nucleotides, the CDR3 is TGCGCCAGCACGAGAGAGGGGGCCGAGCAGTACTTC.

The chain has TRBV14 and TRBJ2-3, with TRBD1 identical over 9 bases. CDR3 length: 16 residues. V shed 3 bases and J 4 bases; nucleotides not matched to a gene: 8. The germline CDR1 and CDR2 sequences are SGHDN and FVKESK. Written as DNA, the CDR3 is TGTGCCAGCAGCCAGCGACCGGGACAGGGATCAGATACGCAGTATTTT. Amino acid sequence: CASSQRPGQGSDTQYF.

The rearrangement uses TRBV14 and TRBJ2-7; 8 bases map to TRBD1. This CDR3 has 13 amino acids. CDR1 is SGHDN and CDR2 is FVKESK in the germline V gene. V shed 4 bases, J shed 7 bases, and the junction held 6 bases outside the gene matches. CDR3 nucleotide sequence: TGTGCCAGCAGCCTGGACAGGGTCAGGGAGCAGTACTTC. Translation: CASSLDRVREQYF.

The CDR3 protein is CASNRPGGEEGYTF. The CDR3 DNA follows: TGTGCCAGTAACCGCCCAGGGGGCGAGGAAGGCTACACCTTC. V usage is TRBV19 and J usage is TRBJ1-2; 8 bases agree with TRBD1. There are 14 residues in the CDR3. Germline CDR1 and CDR2: LNHDA and SQIVND (reference sequence). J was trimmed by 8 bases and V by 7 bases; bases with no gene match: 12.